A selection of T cell receptor beta chains follows, all from one sample in a study of shared clonotypes between healthy human individuals. Sequencing was performed with immunoSEQ multiplex PCR; in TCRdb, only in-frame clones are kept and a portion is missing. Among approximately 1,500,000 clones listed, nearly 99% were seen once. Sequenced sample: naive CD4+ T cells sorted from blood. The source is a man aged 30 to 45 in good health. Each CDR3 is given with its conserved first and last residue. D genes are given only for firm matches. Expanded clones get a size class; other rows say once, few or many, or leave the size out.

TRBJ1-5,TRBV6-1,-,-,CASTGPSRGNQPQHF,TGTGCCAGCACCGGACCGTCCCGGGGCAATCAGCCCCAGCATTTT
TRBJ2-1,TRBV19,-,-,CASSITGVRGNEQFF,TGTGCCAGTAGTATTACAGGGGTGCGGGGGAATGAGCAGTTCTTC
TRBJ2-7,TRBV6-1,-,-,CASGGRGNYEQYF,TGTGCCAGCGGAGGACGGGGAAACTACGAGCAGTACTTC
TRBJ2-7,TRBV7-9,-,TRBD2,CASSSLAGTSYEQYF,TGTGCCAGCAGCAGCCTAGCGGGAACAAGCTACGAGCAGTACTTC
TRBJ1-2,TRBV2,-,TRBD1,CAWGQDLYGYTF,TGTGCCTGGGGACAGGACCTCTATGGCTACACCTTC
TRBJ2-4,TRBV27,-,TRBD2,CASRSPTSGNIQYF,TGTGCCAGCCGCTCCCCTACTAGCGGAAACATTCAGTACTTC
TRBJ1-2,TRBV7-2,-,-,CASSPGQYYGYTF,TGTGCCAGCAGCCCAGGACAGTACTATGGCTACACCTTC
TRBJ1-5,TRBV5-6,-,-,CVSSLVGEGGNQPQHF,TGTGTCAGCAGCTTGGTAGGAGAGGGGGGCAATCAGCCCCAGCATTTT
TRBJ2-7,TRBV7-9,-,-,CASSLYRGYLREQYF,TGTGCCAGCAGCTTGTATAGGGGATATCTACGAGAGCAGTACTTC
TRBJ1-2,TRBV10-3,-,-,CAISGGINYGYTF,TGTGCCATCAGTGGGGGCATTAACTATGGCTACACCTTC
TRBJ2-1,TRBV11-3,-,-,CASSTRGEQFF,TGTGCCAGCAGCACTCGGGGTGAGCAGTTCTTC
TRBJ2-7,TRBV6-5,-,-,CASRPSGFSSYEQYF,TGTGCCAGCAGACCCAGCGGGTTCAGCTCCTACGAGCAGTACTTC
TRBJ2-1,TRBV6-1,-,TRBD2,CASRSTSGMVNEQFF,TGTGCCAGCAGGTCGACTAGCGGGATGGTAAATGAGCAGTTCTTC
TRBJ2-1,TRBV4-3,-,-,CASSQERHTYNEQFF,TGCGCCAGCAGCCAAGAAAGACATACTTACAATGAGCAGTTCTTC
TRBJ1-2,TRBV5-4,once,-,CASSLGGPLGYTF,TGTGCCAGCAGCTTAGGAGGCCCGCTAGGCTACACCTTC
TRBJ2-6,TRBV28,-,-,CASMDSGANVLTF,TGTGCCAGCATGGACTCTGGGGCCAACGTCCTGACTTTC
TRBJ2-1,TRBV13,-,TRBD2,CASSLGLWASGRVEVVGNEQFF,TGTGCCAGCAGCTTAGGCCTTTGGGCTAGCGGGAGGGTAGAGGTGGTCGGCAATGAGCAGTTCTTC
TRBJ2-1,TRBV5-1,-,-,CASSFGDNEQFF,TGCGCCAGCAGCTTTGGGGACAATGAGCAGTTCTTC
TRBJ2-1,TRBV27,-,-,CASSLQPPSASSYNEQFF,TGTGCCAGCAGTCTGCAGCCCCCTAGTGCGAGCTCCTACAATGAGCAGTTCTTC